The 5 T cell receptor beta chains in this list originate from one sample, sequenced in a study of blood T cell repertoires in COVID-19. Generated by immunoSEQ multiplex PCR, the TCRdb table keeps only in-frame clones and is missing some. The sample has roughly 160,000 clones, roughly 83% seen once. The sequenced sample consisted of peripheral blood. These receptors came from a woman in her sixties or seventies with acute or convalescent COVID-19.

The table lists this clone with a few counts. The J gene is TRBJ2-5, the V gene TRBV6-2 or TRBV6-3; TRBD1 matches 9 bases. The germline CDR1 and CDR2 sequences are MNHEY and SVGEGT. The CDR3 is 18 amino acids. V gave up 0 bases and J gave up 2 bases; unmatched junction bases: 10. The CDR3 nucleotides are TGTGCCAGCAGTTACTCGTTTTTACCGGGACAGGGTCAAGAGACCCAGTACTTC. This encodes CASSYSFLPGQGQETQYF.

The chain carries TRBV6-2 or TRBV6-3 and TRBJ1-1; D is perhaps TRBD1 (6 bases). This CDR3 is 12 amino acids long. Germline-derived CDR1 and CDR2 are MNHEY and SVGEGT. The V end was cut by 2 bases, the J end by 10 bases, with 11 bases between. The CDR3 coding sequence is TGTGCCAGCAGTTACGCCGGGACAAGAGCTTTCTTT. Amino acids: CASSYAGTRAFF.

This clone was observed a few times. CDR3 sequence reads: CASSWASIFSDTQYF. In DNA form, the CDR3 reads TGTGCCAGCAGCTGGGCTAGCATCTTCTCAGATACGCAGTATTTT. The rearrangement uses TRBV7-2 and TRBJ2-3, with D perhaps matching TRBD2 (5 bases). The CDR3 sequence is 15 residues long. Trimming left V 4 bases short and J 4 bases short, with 15 bases between. Per the germline V gene, CDR1 is SGHTA and CDR2 is FQGNSA.

The chain couples TRBV19 to TRBJ2-7, with 9 bases identical to TRBD2. V shed 5 bases, J shed 3 bases, and the junction held 11 bases outside the gene matches. Germline V lookup: CDR1 LNHDA, CDR2 SQIVND (reference sequence). The CDR3 runs to 16 residues. The DNA for the CDR3 is TGTGCCAGTAGTGTGTCGACTAGCGGTTCCTTCTACGAGCAGTACTTC. The encoded protein is CASSVSTSGSFYEQYF.

This clone appeared once. The rearrangement uses TRBV6-6 and TRBJ1-2, with D perhaps matching TRBD1 (5 bases). Germline loops: CDR1 MNHNY, CDR2 SVGAGI (reference sequence). CDR3 length: 12 amino acids. The V end was cut by 7 bases, the J end by 7 bases, with 13 bases between. The CDR3 nucleotides are TGTGCCAGCACCTTTCCGGGGGGTGGCTACACCTTC. This codes for CASTFPGGGYTF.